This is a list of T cell receptor beta chains from one sample in a study of T cell repertoires in cytomegalovirus infection. These receptors' targets are unknown. TCRdb passed the reads through MiXCR, listing each CDR3 protein once. Of approximately 43,000 distinct CDR3 sequences in the sample, roughly 20% were seen once. Source material: PBMCs, sequenced either directly or after in vitro stimulation (not recorded which). These receptors came from a human donor in good health (CMV status not recorded). Some clones in this sample may be carry-over from other donors' samples. Each CDR3 is given with its conserved first and last residue. The D gene is left open where the match is weak. Clone size appears in some rows only: once, few, many, or a class for an expanded clone.

>TRBV7-9|few|.|TRBJ2-7
CASSFRPSYEQYF
TGTGCCAGCAGCTTCCGGCCTAGCTACGAGCAGTACTTC
>TRBV11-2|.|TRBD1|TRBJ2-5
CASSFGTGTRETQYF
TGTGCCAGCAGCTTCGGGACAGGGACCCGAGAGACCCAGTACTTC
>TRBV7-8|many|.|TRBJ1-3
CASSPNMGNTIYF
TGTGCCAGCAGCCCAAACATGGGAAACACCATATATTTT
>TRBV3-1|few|.|TRBJ2-2
CASSEPHYRGGTGELFF
TGTGCCAGCAGCGAACCTCACTACAGGGGAGGCACCGGGGAGCTGTTTTTT
>TRBV15|few|.|TRBJ1-5
CATSRGRQPQHF
TGTGCCACCAGCAGAGGCCGTCAGCCCCAGCATTTT
>TRBV7-2|.|TRBD2|TRBJ2-3
CASSLVAGGADTQYF
TGTGCCAGCAGCTTAGTCGCGGGAGGTGCAGATACGCAGTATTTT
>TRBV6-2/TRBV6-3|.|TRBD1|TRBJ2-1
CASRGQGDNEQFF
TGTGCCAGCAGGGGACAGGGCGACAATGAGCAGTTCTTC
>TRBV9|.|TRBD1|TRBJ2-7
CASSVGPGGAEQYF
TGTGCCAGCAGCGTAGGTCCAGGGGGCGCCGAGCAGTACTTC
>TRBV2|.|TRBD2|TRBJ2-3
CASSPSGRGDTQYF
TGTGCCAGCAGTCCTAGCGGACGGGGAGATACGCAGTATTTT
>TRBV7-2|many|TRBD2|TRBJ2-5
CASSPPGGRTQETQYF
TGTGCCAGCAGCCCCCCGGGGGGGCGGACACAAGAGACCCAGTACTTC
>TRBV6-2/TRBV6-3|many|.|TRBJ2-7
CASSWDYYEQYF
TGTGCCAGCAGTTGGGATTACTACGAGCAGTACTTC
>TRBV2|.|TRBD1|TRBJ2-5
CASSPDRDQETQYF
TGTGCCAGCAGCCCGGACAGGGACCAAGAGACCCAGTACTTC
>TRBV28|.|.|TRBJ2-3
CASSFVGGGPNTDTQYF
TGTGCCAGCAGTTTCGTGGGCGGCGGTCCCAACACAGATACGCAGTATTTT
>TRBV12-3/TRBV12-4|.|TRBD1|TRBJ2-3
CASSRTGRSTDTQYF
TGTGCCAGCAGCAGGACAGGTCGAAGCACAGATACGCAGTATTTT
>TRBV27|.|.|TRBJ2-6
CASSFPGAGANVLTF
TGTGCCAGCAGTTTCCCGGGGGCCGGGGCCAACGTCCTGACTTTC
>TRBV5-6|.|.|TRBJ2-7
CASSDAAYEQYF
TGTGCCAGCAGCGACGCGGCCTACGAGCAGTACTTC
>TRBV4-3|few|.|TRBJ1-6
CASSQVSGSSPLHF
TGCGCCAGCAGCCAAGTTTCAGGAAGTTCACCCCTCCACTTT
>TRBV7-2|few|.|TRBJ2-1
CASSPDSFPYNEQFF
TGTGCCAGCAGTCCAGACTCATTCCCCTACAATGAGCAGTTCTTC
>TRBV20-1|once|.|TRBJ2-4
CSAKSGWNIQYF
TGCAGTGCAAAGAGCGGGTGGAACATTCAGTACTTC
>TRBV4-2|.|TRBD2|TRBJ2-2
CASSQDRLRGGHTGELFF
TGTGCCAGCAGCCAAGATCGGTTGCGGGGGGGCCACACCGGGGAGCTGTTTTTT
>TRBV3-1|.|TRBD2|TRBJ2-7
CASSHGTSGGEQYF
TGTGCCAGCAGCCACGGGACTAGCGGGGGCGAGCAGTACTTC
>TRBV20-1|.|TRBD2|TRBJ2-1
CSAREIGTSLNEQFF
TGCAGTGCTAGAGAAATCGGGACTAGCCTCAATGAGCAGTTCTTC
>TRBV7-8|many|TRBD2|TRBJ2-5
CASSSTPLANQETQYF
TGTGCCAGCAGTTCTACCCCACTAGCGAACCAAGAGACCCAGTACTTC
>TRBV5-5|few|.|TRBJ1-1
CASSSRGGQSYEAFF
TGTGCCAGCAGCTCCCGCGGCGGACAGTCATATGAAGCTTTCTTT
>TRBV7-2|many|.|TRBJ1-5
CASSFAYNQPQHF
TGTGCCAGCAGCTTTGCTTACAATCAGCCCCAGCATTTT
>TRBV20-1|few|TRBD2|TRBJ2-1
CSAYPFIAGGNEQFF
TGCAGTGCCTACCCCTTTATAGCGGGAGGGAATGAGCAGTTCTTC
>TRBV5-4|few|.|TRBJ2-1
CASSPGTPGLQGEQFF
TGTGCCAGCAGCCCGGGGACCCCGGGCCTACAGGGTGAGCAGTTCTTC